This TCR beta chain was sequenced during a study of OX40 agonist ivuxolimab in advanced cancers. Study summary: Participants could have had prior anti-PD-1, anti-PD-L1 or anti-CTLA-4 therapy, and approximately 37% had some.

With respect to this clone: Its target is unknown.

Germline V CDR1 and CDR2: SGDLS, YYNGEE. This CDR3 is 13 amino acids long. Trimming stripped 4 bases from V and 8 bases from J, with 13 bases between. Some clones are missing from TCRdb's copy, which holds only in-frame ones; the method was immunoSEQ multiplex PCR. The data contain approximately 54,000 clones, 91% of them singletons. Prior autoimmune disease or systemic immunosuppression barred patients. General study findings and limits: CD4+ T cells averaged fewer expanded clones than CD8+ T cells. Not determined was the antigen specificity of the expanded peripheral T cells.

This receptor was identified in an adult with an advanced solid tumor such as melanoma, head and neck, liver or kidney cancer. The chain employs TRBV9 and TRBJ2-1, with a possible D match to TRBD2 (5 bases). The material sequenced was CD4+ or CD8+ T cells sorted from blood, taken in a trial of the OX40 agonist ivuxolimab. The CDR3 DNA is TGTGCCAGCAGCCCTGGGGAGTTTCATGAGCAGTTCTTC. This translates into CASSPGEFHEQFF.